This T cell receptor (beta chain) is drawn from a study of blood T cell repertoires in COVID-19. Study details: Samples came from the United States, Italy and Spain, spanning acute and convalescent COVID-19. From T cells, B-cell-depleted T cells, or PBMCs came the material, which was cDNA or gDNA.

Trimming took off 7 bases at V and 0 bases at J, with 17 bases between the two ends. The length of the CDR3 is 16 residues. Germline V gives CDR1 LNHDA, CDR2 SQIVND (reference sequence). Study processing details: Amplified reference gene primers provided the basis for estimating nucleated cell counts. The table came from immunoSEQ multiplex PCR; TCRdb's copy has only in-frame clones and leaves some out. V and J calls and clone size follow that table, whereas D and trimming were derived from the DNA. The data hold some 490,000 clones, with 70% to 90% observed a single time. The gene calls are TRBV19 and TRBJ2-3; possible D gene TRBD2, 6 bases. This clonotype was sampled from a human donor in a cohort sampled during active COVID-19. The sequenced sample consisted of peripheral blood. The chain's CDR3 is CASKDGRRGSTDTQYF. The CDR3 DNA is TGTGCCAGTAAAGATGGGAGGAGGGGTAGCACAGATACGCAGTATTTT.